The clone carrying this TCR beta chain was seen more than once but under ten times. The CDR3 length is 14 residues. CDR1 is SGHAT and CDR2 is FQDESV in the germline V gene (reference sequence). Trimming stripped 5 bases from V and 8 bases from J, with 15 bases between. Everyone who took part was roughly 18 to 89 years old, and they came from about two dozen US areas. Researchers sorted participants into cohorts using their self-reported clinical history. The data derive from a study of blood T cell repertoires in COVID-19. Across the study: Sources were T cells, B-cell-depleted T cells, or PBMCs; the material itself was cDNA or gDNA.

Study processing details: It was from reference gene primer amplification that nucleated cell counts were estimated. Generated by immunoSEQ multiplex PCR, the TCRdb table keeps only in-frame clones and is missing some. The V and J calls and clone size are taken from that table; D and trimming were inferred from the DNA. This table holds roughly 190,000 clones, more than 75% found once. The specimen was PBMCs or T cells enriched from blood (not recorded which). This rearrangement joins TRBV11-1 to TRBJ1-4, with a tentative D call TRBD1 (6 bases). This clonotype was sampled from a woman in her 50s with acute COVID-19. The CDR3 is CASSNPPGTEKLFF. The CDR3 region has the DNA TGTGCCAGCAGCAATCCCCCCGGGACAGAAAAACTGTTTTTT.